This T cell receptor beta chain came from a study of graft-versus-host responses after intestinal transplantation. Points from the study as a whole: High graft-versus-host to host-versus-graft clonal ratios were found in allografts of patients who had graft-donor T cell macrochimerism.

Produced via immunoSEQ multiplex PCR; TCRdb's table is partial and in-frame only. Among 90,000 to 95,000 clones listed, 85% to 95% were seen once. As for this clone: Its matching antigen is unknown.

The source material was unstimulated CD8+ T cells sorted from spleen or lymph node cells, sampled before intestinal transplant. The receptor's source is a human donor who received an intestinal transplant.

The DNA of the CDR3 is TGTGCCACCAGCGTCGGATTCTCCTACGAGCAGTACTTC. This gives the protein CATSVGFSYEQYF. The chain has TRBV15 and TRBJ2-7; no definite D call. V was cut by 5 bases and J by 0 bases, with 8 bases left in between. This CDR3 has 13 amino acids. The germline V gene has CDR1 LNHNV and CDR2 YYDKDF (reference sequence).